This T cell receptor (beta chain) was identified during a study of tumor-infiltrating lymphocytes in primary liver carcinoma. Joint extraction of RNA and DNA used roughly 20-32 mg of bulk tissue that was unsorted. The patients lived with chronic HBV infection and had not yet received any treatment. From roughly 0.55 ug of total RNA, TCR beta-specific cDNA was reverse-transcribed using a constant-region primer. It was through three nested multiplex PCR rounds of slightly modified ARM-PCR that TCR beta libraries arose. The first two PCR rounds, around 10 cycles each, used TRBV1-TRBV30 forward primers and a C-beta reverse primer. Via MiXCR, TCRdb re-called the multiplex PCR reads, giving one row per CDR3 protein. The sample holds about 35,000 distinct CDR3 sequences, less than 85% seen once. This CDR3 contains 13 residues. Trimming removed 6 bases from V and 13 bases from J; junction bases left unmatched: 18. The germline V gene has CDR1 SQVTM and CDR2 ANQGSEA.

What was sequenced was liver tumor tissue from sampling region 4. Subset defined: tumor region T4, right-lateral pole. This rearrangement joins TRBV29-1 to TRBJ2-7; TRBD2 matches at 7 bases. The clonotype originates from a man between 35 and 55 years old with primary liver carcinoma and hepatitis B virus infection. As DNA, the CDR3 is TGCAGCGTAACCGGGACGGGGAGGGGAGAGTACTACTTC. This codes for CSVTGTGRGEYYF.